The 31 T cell receptor beta chains given below trace back to one sample, sequenced in a study of blood T cell repertoires in COVID-19. Generated by immunoSEQ multiplex PCR, the TCRdb table keeps only in-frame clones and is missing some. In the table there are roughly 99,000 clones, around 74% of which are singletons. What was sequenced was peripheral blood. The receptors derive from a woman older than 75 with active or convalescent COVID-19.

The V gene is TRBV7-3, the J gene TRBJ2-7, with 13 bases identical to TRBD2. V was clipped by 5 bases and J by 5 bases; unmatched bases: 12. This CDR3 is 17 amino acids long. From germline, CDR1 is SGHTA and CDR2 FQGTGA. The CDR3 here is CASSPTGRTSGSNEQYF. Written as DNA, the CDR3 is TGTGCCAGCAGCCCAACCGGAAGGACTAGCGGGAGCAACGAGCAGTACTTC.

The chain combines TRBV29-1 with TRBJ1-3; perhaps TRBD1 as D (5 bases). V lost 3 bases to trimming and J lost 3 bases, with 12 bases between them. The germline V gene encodes CDR1 SQVTM and CDR2 ANQGSEA. The CDR3 runs 14 residues. Here the CDR3 reads CSVDKGDGGNTIYF. In DNA, the CDR3 is TGCAGCGTTGATAAAGGGGATGGTGGAAACACCATATATTTT.

The V and J genes are TRBV5-1 and TRBJ2-5; 8 positions match TRBD2. This CDR3 is 14 amino acids long. J lost 2 bases, V lost 3 bases, and 3 bases had no gene match. Germline V gives CDR1 SGHRS, CDR2 YFSETQ. The CDR3 bases are TGCGCCAGCAGCTACGGGACTAGTCAAGAGACCCAGTACTTC. Translation gives CASSYGTSQETQYF.

The J gene is TRBJ1-3, the V gene TRBV7-6; no definite D call. The CDR3 has 13 amino acids. Germline lookup yields CDR1 SGHVS and CDR2 FNYEAQ. Between the trimmed V and J ends, which lost 6 bases and 0 bases, there was a span of 6 bases. As DNA, the CDR3 is TGTGCCAGCAGAGCATACTCTGGAAACACCATATATTTT. Amino acid sequence: CASRAYSGNTIYF.

The chain employs TRBV4-2 and TRBJ1-1; possible D gene TRBD1, 6 bases. Germline CDR1 is LGHNA and CDR2 is YNFKEQ. The CDR3 totals 14 residues. V was pared by 2 bases and J by 1 base, with 8 bases between. The CDR3 reads CASSQRTANTEAFF. The CDR3 region has the DNA TGTGCCAGCAGCCAAAGGACAGCGAACACTGAAGCTTTCTTT.

Notes on this clone: A junction boundary mismatches the germline segment, possibly from a read error. This sequence joins TRBV5-1 and TRBJ2-3; weak D call: TRBD1 (6 bases). Per germline, CDR1 SGHRS and CDR2 YFSETQ. The CDR3 has 13 residues. As DNA, the CDR3 is TGTGCCAGCAGCTACGCAGGGGCAGATACGCAGTATTTT. It specifies CASSYAGADTQYF.

CDR3 nucleotide sequence: TGTGCCAGCAGCTTAGATTTTTGGGCGACCCAAGAGACCCAGTACTTC. Translated: CASSLDFWATQETQYF. The V and J genes are TRBV11-2 and TRBJ2-5; unclear D gene. Trimming took 0 bases from V and 1 from J, leaving 12 bases between them. This CDR3 is 16 amino acids long. Germline CDR1 and CDR2: SGHAT and FQNNGV.

The J gene is TRBJ2-3, the V gene TRBV7-9; 7 bases are shared with TRBD2. V shed 5 bases, J shed 1 base, and the junction held 9 bases outside the gene matches. Per the germline V gene, CDR1 is SEHNR and CDR2 is FQNEAQ (reference sequence). The CDR3 is made up of 16 amino acids. Here the CDR3 DNA reads TGTGCCAGCAGCGCCCGTCTAGCGGATCGCACAGATACGCAGTATTTT. Translation gives CASSARLADRTDTQYF.

This clone was seen a single time. V and J are TRBV7-9 and TRBJ1-2; 7 bases agree with TRBD1. CDR1 and CDR2 from the germline V gene are SEHNR and FQNEAQ (reference sequence). Trimming cost V 5 bases and J 0 bases; bases outside gene matches: 18. The CDR3 runs to 19 residues. CDR3 protein: CASSPDRPVLSDTNYGYTF. Here the CDR3 DNA reads TGTGCCAGCAGCCCGGACAGGCCGGTTCTCTCGGACACTAACTATGGCTACACCTTC.

The rearrangement uses TRBV9 and TRBJ2-5, with no clear D. V was clipped by 4 bases and J by 1 base, with 8 bases between them. The CDR3 covers 13 residues. In germline, CDR1 is SGDLS, CDR2 YYNGEE. CDR3 sequence reads: CASSPHSQETQYF. The CDR3, as DNA: TGTGCCAGCAGCCCCCACAGCCAAGAGACCCAGTACTTC.

V gene TRBV6-5 combines with J gene TRBJ2-3, with 9 bases that match TRBD1. Per germline, CDR1 MNHEY and CDR2 SVGAGI. V shed 5 bases, J shed 0 bases, and the junction held 3 bases outside the gene matches. The CDR3 runs to 15 residues. CDR3 in DNA: TGTGCCAGCAGTAGGGACAGGGCTAGCACAGATACGCAGTATTTT. As protein: CASSRDRASTDTQYF.

The chain couples TRBV5-6 to TRBJ2-5; 14 bases match TRBD2. CDR1 and CDR2 (germline): SGHDT, YYEEEE. The CDR3 runs to 18 residues. The V segment lost 4 bases and the J segment 4 bases; nucleotides outside the gene matches: 12. In DNA form, the CDR3 reads TGTGCCAGCAGCGCGGGATGGACTAGCGGGAGGATGAGAGAGACCCAGTACTTC. Amino acid sequence: CASSAGWTSGRMRETQYF.

The V and J genes are TRBV2 and TRBJ2-2; 8 bases are a match to TRBD2. The CDR3 consists of 15 residues. V lost 7 bases to trimming and J lost 7 bases; unmatched junction nucleotides: 11. The germline V gene has CDR1 SNHLY and CDR2 FYNNEI. The DNA of the CDR3 is TGTGCCAGCACCCTAGTATCCAGCGGGAGCGGGGAGCTGTTTTTT. The encoded protein is CASTLVSSGSGELFF.

The chain joins TRBV7-9 to TRBJ2-5; D call uncertain. Between the trimmed V and J ends, which lost 6 bases and 5 bases, there was a span of 10 bases. The germline gives CDR1 SEHNR, CDR2 FQNEAQ (reference sequence). The CDR3 covers 12 residues. In DNA, the CDR3 is TGTGCCAGCAGTATCGTCAGGGAGACCCAGTACTTC. Its translation: CASSIVRETQYF.

The chain has TRBV3-1 (or the pseudogene TRBV3-2) and TRBJ2-1; 8 bases match TRBD2. Germline loops: CDR1 LGHDT, CDR2 YNNKEL (reference sequence). V dropped 3 bases and J dropped 5; count of bases not matched to a gene: 3. The CDR3 sequence is 14 residues long. The DNA of the CDR3 is TGTGCCAGCAGCCAGCGGGAGGTAAACAATGAGCAGTTCTTC. Protein sequence: CASSQREVNNEQFF.

This sequence joins TRBV6-5 and TRBJ2-7, with D maybe TRBD1 (5 bases). The CDR3 totals 14 residues. V lost 8 bases and J 5 bases, leaving 19 bases between the germline ends. Germline values: CDR1 MNHEY, CDR2 SVGAGI. As DNA, the CDR3 is TGTGCCAGCCAGACAGCAGGGATCCTCCACGAGCAGTACTTC. Translating it yields CASQTAGILHEQYF.

The chain links TRBV6-5 to TRBJ2-7, with D possibly being TRBD2 (6 bases). Germline CDR1 MNHEY, CDR2 SVGAGI. Trimming removed 2 bases from V and 4 bases from J, with 12 bases in between. The CDR3 loop spans 14 amino acids. CDR3 amino acids: CASSYRGTVYEQYF. The DNA for the CDR3 is TGTGCCAGCAGTTACCGCGGGACGGTTTACGAGCAGTACTTC.

This chain links TRBV4-1 with TRBJ2-7; the match to TRBD2 covers 7 bases. The CDR3 has 18 residues. Germline CDR1 reads MGHRA; CDR2 reads YSYEKL. The ends lost 4 bases at V and 5 bases at J; junction bases unmatched: 20. DNA of the CDR3: TGCGCCAGCAGCCCAAGTCGTTTTACGGGGGGAGATTTTGACGAGCAGTACTTC. This encodes CASSPSRFTGGDFDEQYF.

This clone appeared once. The CDR3 sequence is CASSPGTSGRETQYF. DNA of the CDR3: TGTGCCAGCAGCCCTGGGACTAGCGGGAGGGAGACCCAGTACTTC. V is TRBV3-1 (or the pseudogene TRBV3-2) and J is TRBJ2-5; 15 bases fit TRBD2. Germline assignment: CDR1 LGHDT and CDR2 YNNKEL (reference sequence). With 4 bases clipped from V and 5 bases from J, the junction kept 2 bases outside the gene matches. The CDR3 runs to 15 residues.

The V and J genes are TRBV5-1 and TRBJ1-1, with D tentatively TRBD1 (5 bases). From germline, CDR1 is SGHRS and CDR2 YFSETQ. The CDR3 sequence is 14 residues long. V was pared by 1 base and J by 5 bases, with 12 bases between. Here the CDR3 reads CASSLSGVGTEAFF. CDR3 bases: TGCGCCAGCAGCTTGTCGGGGGTTGGAACTGAAGCTTTCTTT.

The chain employs TRBV5-4 and TRBJ2-5; D perhaps matches TRBD2 (5 bases). This CDR3 is built from 14 residues. CDR1 and CDR2 (germline): SGHNT, YYREEE (reference sequence). Trimming stripped 7 bases from V and 0 bases from J, with 13 bases between. In nucleotides, the CDR3 is TGTGCCAGCCAGCTTGAGCGGAACCAAGAGACCCAGTACTTC. The encoded protein is CASQLERNQETQYF. Supplemented by reference TRBV5-4 and TRBJ2-5, the full variable domain reads ETGVTQSPTHLIKTRGQQVTLRCSSQSGHNTVSWYQQALGQGPQFIFQYYREEENGRGNFPPRFSGLQFPNYSSELNVNALELDDSALYLCASQLERNQETQYFGPGTRLLVL.

This chain uses TRBV6-6 with TRBJ2-3; TRBD1 might be the D (6 bases). CDR1 and CDR2 from the germline V gene are MNHNY and SVGAGI (reference sequence). The CDR3 extends over 16 amino acids. V shed 4 bases and J shed 5 bases, with 19 bases lying between them. The CDR3 loop is CASSSPSDRLKDTQYF. The CDR3 nucleotides are TGTGCCAGCAGTTCACCGTCGGACAGACTTAAAGATACGCAGTATTTT.

This clone was seen a handful of times. V and J are TRBV19 and TRBJ2-1; D remains ambiguous. V was clipped by 7 bases and J by 4 bases, with 5 bases between them. Germline CDR1 LNHDA, CDR2 SQIVND (reference sequence). This CDR3 region has 11 residues. CDR3 in amino acids: CASTLYNEQFF. For the CDR3, the DNA is TGTGCCAGTACCCTTTACAATGAGCAGTTCTTC.

V and J are TRBV30 and TRBJ2-2; 8 bases line up with TRBD2. The CDR3 is made up of 14 amino acids. The germline gives CDR1 GTSNPN, CDR2 SVGIG (reference sequence). The trim removed 5 bases at V and 2 bases at J, leaving 4 bases unmatched. CDR3 coding DNA: TGTGCCTGGGGAGCGGGAGTTAACACCGGGGAGCTGTTTTTT. Encoded protein: CAWGAGVNTGELFF.

CDR3 protein: CSAQKYEQYF. CDR3 bases: TGCAGTGCGCAGAAGTACGAGCAGTACTTC. V usage is TRBV20-1 and J usage is TRBJ2-7; no definite D call. The CDR3 is 10 amino acids. The germline V gene encodes CDR1 DFQATT and CDR2 SNEGSKA (reference sequence). With 6 bases removed from V and 4 bases from J, the gap between germline ends came to 7 bases.

Details on this clone: One junction end does not reproduce the germline sequence, and a read error may be involved. Other DNA sequences in this sample translate to the same CDR3. V gene TRBV5-1 combines with J gene TRBJ2-5; no definite D call. Per germline, CDR1 SGHRS and CDR2 YFSETQ. This CDR3 has 14 residues. As DNA, the CDR3 is TGTGCCAGCAGCTTGGGCGGAGTTCAAGAGACCCAGTACTTC. This sequence encodes CASSLGGVQETQYF.

The genes are TRBV7-8 and TRBJ2-1; 13 bases are shared with TRBD2. The CDR3 extends over 14 amino acids. J gave up 2 bases and V 8 bases, and 0 bases lay outside the gene matches. Looked up from germline, CDR1 is SGHVS and CDR2 is FQNEAQ. This CDR3 reads CASGTSGAYNEQFF. The CDR3 DNA sequence: TGTGCCAGCGGGACTAGCGGGGCCTACAATGAGCAGTTCTTC.

This chain joins TRBV4-1 and TRBJ2-1; D may be TRBD2 (5 bases). V was cut by 5 bases and J by 10 bases, with 18 bases left in between. CDR1 and CDR2 from the germline V gene are MGHRA and YSYEKL. This CDR3 has 14 residues. This chain's CDR3 is CASSSILGVWEQFF. CDR3 nucleotides: TGCGCCAGCAGCTCCATTCTGGGAGTTTGGGAGCAGTTCTTC.

The V and J genes are TRBV27 and TRBJ2-5, with TRBD1 matching 10 bases. The length of the CDR3 is 15 residues. CDR1 is MNHEY, CDR2 SMNVEV, per germline (reference sequence). Unmatched junction bases numbered 10, after V lost 6 bases and J lost 6 bases. CDR3 DNA: TGTGCCAGCAGCCCGACAGGGGGCTTCCCCAAGACCCAGTACTTC. This encodes CASSPTGGFPKTQYF.

The chain employs TRBV11-3 and TRBJ2-2, with D possibly being TRBD2 (6 bases). This CDR3 has 16 amino acids. CDR1 and CDR2 from the germline V gene are SGHNT and YENEEA. V shed 3 bases and J shed 4 bases, with 15 bases lying between them. In DNA form, the CDR3 reads TGTGCCAGCAGCTTCCTACGCGGGGAGGTCACCGGGGAGCTGTTTTTT. Encoded protein: CASSFLRGEVTGELFF.

The CDR3 sequence: CASSAGGVATEAFF. The CDR3 nucleotides read TGTGCCAGCAGCGCGGGAGGGGTGGCCACTGAAGCTTTCTTT. The chain combines TRBV5-4 with TRBJ1-1; the D gene is possibly TRBD1 (5 bases). V was cut by 4 bases and J by 4 bases, with 14 bases left in between. The CDR3 has 14 amino acids. The germline V gene has CDR1 SGHNT and CDR2 YYREEE (reference sequence).